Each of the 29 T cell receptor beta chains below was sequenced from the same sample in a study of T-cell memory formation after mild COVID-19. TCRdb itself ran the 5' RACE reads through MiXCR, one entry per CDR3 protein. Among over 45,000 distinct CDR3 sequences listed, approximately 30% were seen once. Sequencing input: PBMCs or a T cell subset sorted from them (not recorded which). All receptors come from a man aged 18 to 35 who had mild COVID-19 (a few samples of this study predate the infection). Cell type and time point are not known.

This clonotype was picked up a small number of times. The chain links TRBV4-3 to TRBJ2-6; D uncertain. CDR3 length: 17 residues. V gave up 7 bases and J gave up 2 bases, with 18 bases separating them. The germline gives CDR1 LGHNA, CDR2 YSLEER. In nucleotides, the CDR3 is TGCGCCAGCACTCTGTTCTTAGGGTGGCCTGGGGCCAACGTCCTGACTTTC. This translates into CASTLFLGWPGANVLTF.

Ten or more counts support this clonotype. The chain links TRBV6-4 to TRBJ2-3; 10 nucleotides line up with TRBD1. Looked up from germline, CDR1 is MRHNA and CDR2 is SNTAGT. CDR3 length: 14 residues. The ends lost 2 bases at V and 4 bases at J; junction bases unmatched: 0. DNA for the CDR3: TGTGCCAGCAGTGACGGACAGGGGGCAGATACGCAGTATTTT. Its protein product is CASSDGQGADTQYF.

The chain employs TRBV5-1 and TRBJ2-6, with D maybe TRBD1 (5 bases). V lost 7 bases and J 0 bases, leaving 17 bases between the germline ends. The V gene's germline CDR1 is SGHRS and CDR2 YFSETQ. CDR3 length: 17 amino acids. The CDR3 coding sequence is TGCGCCAGCGGTTCAGACAGAGGCCTCTCTGGGGCCAACGTCCTGACTTTC. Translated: CASGSDRGLSGANVLTF.

Written as DNA, the CDR3 is TGTGCCAGCAGTGGATTCCCCACCTACGAGCAGTACGTC. Encoded protein: CASSGFPTYEQYV. V and J are TRBV6-1 and TRBJ2-7; D unresolved. CDR3 length equals 13 residues. The V and J ends lost 4 bases and 2 bases respectively, with 9 bases between them. CDR1 is MNHNS, CDR2 SASEGT, per germline.

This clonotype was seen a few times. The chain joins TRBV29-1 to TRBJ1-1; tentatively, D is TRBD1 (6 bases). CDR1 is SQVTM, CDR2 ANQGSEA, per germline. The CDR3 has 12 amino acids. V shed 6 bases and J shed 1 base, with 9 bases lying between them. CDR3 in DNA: TGCAGCGTCCGACAGGCGAACACTGAAGCTTTCTTT. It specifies CSVRQANTEAFF.

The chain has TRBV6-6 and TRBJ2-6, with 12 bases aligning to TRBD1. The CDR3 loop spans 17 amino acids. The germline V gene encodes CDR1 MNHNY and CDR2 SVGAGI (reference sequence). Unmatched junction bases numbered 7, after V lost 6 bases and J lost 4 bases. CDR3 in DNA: TGTGCCAGCAGGCCGGGACAGGGGGCGCCCGGGGCCAACGTCCTGACTTTC. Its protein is CASRPGQGAPGANVLTF.

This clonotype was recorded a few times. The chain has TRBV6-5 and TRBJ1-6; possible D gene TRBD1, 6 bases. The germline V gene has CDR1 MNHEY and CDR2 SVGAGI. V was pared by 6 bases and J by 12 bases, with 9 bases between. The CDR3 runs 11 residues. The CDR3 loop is CASRQGGPLHF. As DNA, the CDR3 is TGTGCCAGCAGACAGGGTGGACCCCTCCACTTT.

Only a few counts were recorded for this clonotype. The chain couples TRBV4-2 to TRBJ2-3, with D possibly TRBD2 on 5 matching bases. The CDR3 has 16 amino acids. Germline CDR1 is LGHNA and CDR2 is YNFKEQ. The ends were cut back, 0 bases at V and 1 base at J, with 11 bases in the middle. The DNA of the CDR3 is TGTGCCAGCAGCCAAGATCGGGGTTCCCGCACAGATACGCAGTATTTT. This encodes CASSQDRGSRTDTQYF.

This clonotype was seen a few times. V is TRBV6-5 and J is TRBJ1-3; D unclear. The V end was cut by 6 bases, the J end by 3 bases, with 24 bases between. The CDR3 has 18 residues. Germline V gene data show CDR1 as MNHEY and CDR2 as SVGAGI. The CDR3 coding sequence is TGTGCCAGCAGCTATATTCCGAGCCGGGGTTTAATTGGAAACACCATATATTTT. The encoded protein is CASSYIPSRGLIGNTIYF.

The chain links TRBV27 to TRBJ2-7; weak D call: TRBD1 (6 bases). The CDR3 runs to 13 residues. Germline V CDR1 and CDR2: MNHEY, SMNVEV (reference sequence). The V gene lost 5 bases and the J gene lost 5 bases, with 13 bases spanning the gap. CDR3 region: CASSVQGFHEQYF. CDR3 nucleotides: TGTGCCAGCAGTGTACAGGGTTTCCACGAGCAGTACTTC.

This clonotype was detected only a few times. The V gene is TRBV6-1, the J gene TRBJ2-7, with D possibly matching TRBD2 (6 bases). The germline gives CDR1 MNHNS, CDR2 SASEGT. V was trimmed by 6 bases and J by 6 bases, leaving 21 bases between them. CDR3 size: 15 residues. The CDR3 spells CASRTPGLNVLEQYF. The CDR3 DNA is TGTGCCAGCAGGACCCCGGGACTGAACGTCCTCGAGCAGTACTTC.

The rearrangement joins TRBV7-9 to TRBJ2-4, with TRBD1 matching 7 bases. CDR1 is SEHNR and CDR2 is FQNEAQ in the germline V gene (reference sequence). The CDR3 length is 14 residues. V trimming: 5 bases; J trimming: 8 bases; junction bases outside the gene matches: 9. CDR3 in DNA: TGTGCCAGCAGCGAGACAGGGCTTAGCCACATTCAGTACTTC. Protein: CASSETGLSHIQYF.

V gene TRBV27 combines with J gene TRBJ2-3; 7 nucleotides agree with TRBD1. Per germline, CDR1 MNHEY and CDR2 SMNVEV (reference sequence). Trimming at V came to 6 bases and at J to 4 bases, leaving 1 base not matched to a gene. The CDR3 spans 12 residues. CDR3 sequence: CASRQGSDTQYF. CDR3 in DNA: TGTGCCAGCAGACAGGGGTCAGATACGCAGTATTTT.

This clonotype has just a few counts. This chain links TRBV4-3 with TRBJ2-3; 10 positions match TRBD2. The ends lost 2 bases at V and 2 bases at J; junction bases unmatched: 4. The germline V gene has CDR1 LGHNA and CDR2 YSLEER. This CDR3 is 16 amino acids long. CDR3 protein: CASSQILAGVTDTQYF. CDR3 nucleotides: TGCGCCAGCAGCCAAATCCTAGCGGGGGTCACAGATACGCAGTATTTT.

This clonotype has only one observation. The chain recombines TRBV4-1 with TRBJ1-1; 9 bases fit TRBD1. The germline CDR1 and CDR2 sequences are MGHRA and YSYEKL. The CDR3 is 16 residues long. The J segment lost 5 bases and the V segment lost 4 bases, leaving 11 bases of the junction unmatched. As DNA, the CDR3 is TGCGCCAGCAGCCCCCGGACAGGGGCCCCCGGAACTGAAGCTTTCTTT. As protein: CASSPRTGAPGTEAFF.

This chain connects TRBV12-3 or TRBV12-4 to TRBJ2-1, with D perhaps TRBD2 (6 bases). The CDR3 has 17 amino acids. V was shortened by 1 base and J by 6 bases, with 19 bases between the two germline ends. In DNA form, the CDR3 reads TGTGCCAGCAGTTTAGATGAGTGGGCGGGGAGGCCCAATGAGCAGTTCTTC. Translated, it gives CASSLDEWAGRPNEQFF.

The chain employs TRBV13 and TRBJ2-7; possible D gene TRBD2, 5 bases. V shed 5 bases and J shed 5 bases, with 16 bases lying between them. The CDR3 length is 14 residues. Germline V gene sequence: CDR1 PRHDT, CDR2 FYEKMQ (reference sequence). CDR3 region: CASSAGLTIHEQYF. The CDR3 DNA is TGTGCCAGCAGCGCCGGACTTACGATCCACGAGCAGTACTTC.

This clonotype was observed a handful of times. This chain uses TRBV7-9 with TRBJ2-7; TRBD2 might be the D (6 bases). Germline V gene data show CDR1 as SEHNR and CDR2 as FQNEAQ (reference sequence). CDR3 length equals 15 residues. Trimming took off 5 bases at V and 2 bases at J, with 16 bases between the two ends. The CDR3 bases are TGTGCCAGCAGCCCTTCGGGGGTAACTGCCTACGAGCAGTACTTC. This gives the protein CASSPSGVTAYEQYF.

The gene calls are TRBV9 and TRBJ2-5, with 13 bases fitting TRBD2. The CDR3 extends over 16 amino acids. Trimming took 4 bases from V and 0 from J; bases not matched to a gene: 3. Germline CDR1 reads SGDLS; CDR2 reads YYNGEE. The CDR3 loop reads CASSTGTSGDQETQYF. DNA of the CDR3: TGTGCCAGCAGCACGGGGACTAGCGGGGACCAAGAGACCCAGTACTTC.

The CDR3 region has the DNA TGTGCCAGTAGTATGAGGGCCTCGTCCTACGAGCAGTACTTC. It yields the protein CASSMRASSYEQYF. This chain links TRBV19 with TRBJ2-7; TRBD2 might be the D (5 bases). Germline V gene data show CDR1 as LNHDA and CDR2 as SQIVND (reference sequence). The CDR3 totals 14 residues. V lost 3 bases to trimming and J lost 1 base, with 10 bases between them. Full variable domain (rest looked up from reference TRBV19 and TRBJ2-7): DGGITQSPKYLFRKEGQNVTLSCEQNLNHDAMYWYRQDPGQGLRLIYYSQIVNDFQKGDIAEGYSVSREKKESFPLTVTSAQKNPTAFYLCASSMRASSYEQYFGPGTRLTVT.

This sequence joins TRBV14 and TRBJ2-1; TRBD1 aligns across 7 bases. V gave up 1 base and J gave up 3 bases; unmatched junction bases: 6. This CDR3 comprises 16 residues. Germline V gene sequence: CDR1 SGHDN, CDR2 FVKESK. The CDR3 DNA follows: TGTGCCAGCAGCCAAGGGGTACAGGGGCTCTACAATGAGCAGTTCTTC. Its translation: CASSQGVQGLYNEQFF. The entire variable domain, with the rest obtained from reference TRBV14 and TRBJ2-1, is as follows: EAGVTQFPSHSVIEKGQTVTLRCDPISGHDNLYWYRRVMGKEIKFLLHFVKESKQDESGMPNNRFLAERTGGTYSTLKVQPAELEDSGVYFCASSQGVQGLYNEQFFGPGTRLTVL.

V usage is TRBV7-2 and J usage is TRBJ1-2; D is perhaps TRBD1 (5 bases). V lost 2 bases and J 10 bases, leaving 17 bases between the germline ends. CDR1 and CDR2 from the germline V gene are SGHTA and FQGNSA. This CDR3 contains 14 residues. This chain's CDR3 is CASSLLGGAYDYTF. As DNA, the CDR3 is TGTGCCAGCAGCTTATTAGGAGGGGCTTACGACTACACCTTC.

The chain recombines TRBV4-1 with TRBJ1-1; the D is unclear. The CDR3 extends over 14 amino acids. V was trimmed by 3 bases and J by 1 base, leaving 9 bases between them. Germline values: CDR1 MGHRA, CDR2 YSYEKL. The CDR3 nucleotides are TGCGCCAGCAGCCATTTTGGGCCGAACACTGAAGCTTTCTTT. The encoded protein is CASSHFGPNTEAFF.

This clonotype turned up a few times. CDR3 nucleotide sequence: TGTGCCAGCAGCCAAGGAGCTTCGGGGGTCGGGCCTGGCTATGGCTACACCTTC. Amino acid sequence: CASSQGASGVGPGYGYTF. The chain combines TRBV3-1 with TRBJ1-2; a weak D match, TRBD1 (5 bases). Germline-derived CDR1 and CDR2 are LGHDT and YNNKEL (reference sequence). The V end lost 1 base, the J end lost 4 bases, and 22 bases lay between the germline ends. CDR3 length: 18 residues.

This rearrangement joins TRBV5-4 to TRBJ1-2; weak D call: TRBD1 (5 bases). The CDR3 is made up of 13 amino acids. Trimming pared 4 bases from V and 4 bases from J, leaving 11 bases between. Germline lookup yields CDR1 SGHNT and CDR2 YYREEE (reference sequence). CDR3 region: CASSRLDSYGYTF. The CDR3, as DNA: TGTGCCAGCAGCCGTCTCGACAGCTATGGCTACACCTTC.

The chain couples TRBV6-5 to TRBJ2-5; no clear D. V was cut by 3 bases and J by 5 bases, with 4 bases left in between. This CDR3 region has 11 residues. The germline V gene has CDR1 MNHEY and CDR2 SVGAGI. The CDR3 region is CASSYIETQYF. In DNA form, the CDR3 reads TGTGCCAGCAGTTATATCGAGACCCAGTACTTC.

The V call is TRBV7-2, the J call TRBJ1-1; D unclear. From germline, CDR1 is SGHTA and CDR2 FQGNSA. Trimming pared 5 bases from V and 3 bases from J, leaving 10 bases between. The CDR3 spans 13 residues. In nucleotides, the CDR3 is TGTGCCAGCAGCCGGGTCGCGGACACTGAAGCTTTCTTT. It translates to CASSRVADTEAFF. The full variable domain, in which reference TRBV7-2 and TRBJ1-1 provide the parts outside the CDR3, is GAGVSQSPSNKVTEKGKDVELRCDPISGHTALYWYRQSLGQGLEFLIYFQGNSAPDKSGLPSDRFSAERTGGSVSTLTIQRTQQEDSAVYLCASSRVADTEAFFGQGTRLTVV.

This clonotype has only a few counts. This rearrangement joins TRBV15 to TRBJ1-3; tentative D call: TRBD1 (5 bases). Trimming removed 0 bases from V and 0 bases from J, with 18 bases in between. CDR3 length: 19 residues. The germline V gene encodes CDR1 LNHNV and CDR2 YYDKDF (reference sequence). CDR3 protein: CATSRDLFGALSSGNTIYF. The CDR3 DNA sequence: TGTGCCACCAGCAGAGATCTTTTCGGGGCCCTGAGCTCTGGAAACACCATATATTTT.

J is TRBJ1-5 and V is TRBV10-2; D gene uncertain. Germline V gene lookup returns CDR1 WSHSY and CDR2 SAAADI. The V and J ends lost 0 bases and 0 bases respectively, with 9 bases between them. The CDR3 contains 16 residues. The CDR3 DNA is TGCGCCAGCAGTGAGTCACCCGGGAATAGCAATCAGCCCCAGCATTTT. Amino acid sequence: CASSESPGNSNQPQHF.